This T cell receptor (beta chain) appears in the sequencing data of a study of blood T cell repertoires in COVID-19. Study-level background: Donors in the United States, Italy and Spain gave samples during acute or convalescent COVID-19. Sources were T cells, B-cell-depleted T cells, or PBMCs; the material itself was cDNA or gDNA.

This CDR3 has 14 amino acids. Germline V lookup: CDR1 SGHAT, CDR2 FQDESV (reference sequence). Original processing methods: Counts of nucleated cells, estimated from reference gene primer amplification, were obtained. TCRdb keeps only in-frame clones here, not all; method: immunoSEQ multiplex PCR. The DNA gave D and trimming, while V, J and clone size come from that table. The sample yields under 300,000 clones, approximately 83% seen once. For this clone: The germline gene is not matched at one end of the junction; a read error may be the cause.

The TCR originated in a man between 25 and 39 years old who had recovered from COVID-19. Material: peripheral blood. This chain connects TRBV11-1 to TRBJ2-3; TRBD2 matches 7 bases. This chain's CDR3 is CASSGTSVTNTQYF. The CDR3, as DNA: TGTGCCAGCAGCGGAACTAGCGTCACAAATACGCAGTATTTT.